The 23 T cell receptor beta chains below come from one sample, sequenced in a study of T cells after yellow fever vaccination. TCRdb re-called the 5' RACE reads with MiXCR, one entry per CDR3 protein. The top ten hold roughly 27% of the sample, which has some 110,000 distinct CDR3 sequences, 8% to 9.5% seen once. This specimen consisted of CD8+ T cells sorted from PBMCs, obtained 45 days after the yellow fever booster vaccination. The receptors originated from a man in his thirties or forties who received the YFV17D yellow fever vaccine.

There are many counts of this clonotype. The rearrangement uses TRBV11-2 and TRBJ2-1, with 8 bases aligning to TRBD2. CDR1 and CDR2 (germline): SGHAT, FQNNGV. The CDR3 totals 16 residues. Germline trimming cut 5 bases from V and 1 base from J; bases unmatched to any gene: 7. The CDR3 sequence is CASSREGVMSYNEQFF. The CDR3 DNA sequence: TGTGCCAGCAGCCGGGAGGGGGTTATGTCCTACAATGAGCAGTTCTTC. The whole variable domain, filled in from reference TRBV11-2 and TRBJ2-1, reads EAGVAQSPRYKIIEKRQSVAFWCNPISGHATLYWYQQILGQGPKLLIQFQNNGVVDDSQLPKDRFSAERLKGVDSTLKIQPAKLEDSAVYLCASSREGVMSYNEQFFGPGTRLTVL.

There are many counts of this clonotype. The rearrangement joins TRBV24-1 to TRBJ2-3, with TRBD2 identical over 14 bases. Looked up from germline, CDR1 is KGHDR and CDR2 is SFDVKD. CDR3 length: 19 residues. V was pared by 3 bases and J by 6 bases, with 13 bases of the junction left unmatched. CDR3 region: CATSDPGLAGGRAHDTQYF. CDR3 nucleotides: TGTGCCACCAGTGATCCCGGACTAGCGGGAGGACGGGCTCACGATACGCAGTATTTT.

This clonotype was observed many times. The V gene is TRBV29-1, the J gene TRBJ2-1, with D unclear. Germline V gene sequence: CDR1 SQVTM, CDR2 ANQGSEA. V lost 6 bases and J lost 7, with 13 bases in between. This CDR3 spans 12 amino acids. The DNA for the CDR3 is TGCAGCGTCGTCAACCTCGGTAATGAGCAGTTCTTC. This translates into CSVVNLGNEQFF.

On this clonotype itself: This sequence may be a read error, since a much larger clone differs from it by one base. The CDR3 nucleotides are TGTGCCAGCAGCTCCCCCCCCGCGGACGAGCAGTACTTC. Translating it yields CASSSPPADEQYF. V and J are TRBV7-2 and TRBJ2-7; D ambiguous. The germline CDR1 and CDR2 sequences are SGHTA and FQGNSA. Trimming left V 4 bases short and J 5 bases short, with 12 bases between. This CDR3 has 13 residues.

This CDR3 is CASSPTDGRSTDTQYF. The CDR3 region has the DNA TGTGCCAGCTCACCGACAGACGGAAGGAGCACAGATACGCAGTATTTT. The chain carries TRBV18 and TRBJ2-3, with a weak D call TRBD1 (5 bases). CDR1 is KGHSH, CDR2 LQKENI, per germline. V was clipped by 3 bases and J by 0 bases, with 13 bases between them. CDR3 size: 16 residues.

This clonotype was seen many times. The rearrangement links TRBV18 to TRBJ2-1; possibly TRBD2 for D (6 bases). The CDR3 extends over 17 amino acids. V lost 5 bases and J 5 bases, leaving 22 bases between the germline ends. Germline loops: CDR1 KGHSH, CDR2 LQKENI. The CDR3 protein is CASSTQESGSADNEQFF. In nucleotides, the CDR3 is TGTGCCAGCTCAACGCAAGAGTCCGGGAGCGCAGACAATGAGCAGTTCTTC.

This clonotype was detected many times. J is TRBJ2-3 and V is TRBV2; D is perhaps TRBD1 or TRBD2 (5 bases each). The V and J ends lost 7 bases and 2 bases respectively, with 16 bases between them. The CDR3 consists of 15 residues. Germline V lookup: CDR1 SNHLY, CDR2 FYNNEI. The CDR3 DNA is TGTGCCAGCACCAGACCGGGACGTAACACAGATACGCAGTATTTT. Translating gives CASTRPGRNTDTQYF.

This clonotype has just a few counts. The chain is built from TRBV29-1 and TRBJ2-7; tentatively, D is TRBD2 (6 bases). V was clipped by 4 bases and J by 5 bases, with 15 bases between them. The CDR3 has 13 residues. Germline V gives CDR1 SQVTM, CDR2 ANQGSEA. The CDR3 reads CSVGGTVLDEQYF. The CDR3 DNA sequence: TGCAGCGTTGGGGGGACTGTACTAGACGAGCAGTACTTC.

This clonotype was seen ten or more times. The chain has TRBV18 and TRBJ2-1, with D unclear. With 0 bases removed from V and 0 bases from J, the gap between germline ends came to 6 bases. Germline V gene lookup returns CDR1 KGHSH and CDR2 LQKENI. The CDR3 contains 15 residues. CDR3 coding DNA: TGTGCCAGCTCACCACCGCAGAGCTCCTACAATGAGCAGTTCTTC. Translated, it gives CASSPPQSSYNEQFF.

Ten or more counts support this clonotype. The chain's CDR3 is CASSLTTSGSYEQYF. The CDR3 DNA is TGTGCCAGCAGTTTAACGACTAGCGGGAGCTACGAGCAGTACTTC. The J gene is TRBJ2-7, the V gene TRBV27, with 12 bases identical to TRBD2. The CDR3 runs 15 residues. CDR1 is MNHEY, CDR2 SMNVEV, per germline (reference sequence). V shed 2 bases, J shed 3 bases, and the junction held 2 bases outside the gene matches.

This clonotype appeared many times. This rearrangement joins TRBV4-2 to TRBJ2-1; 7 bases are shared with TRBD2. The ends lost 5 bases at V and 5 bases at J; junction bases unmatched: 9. Germline V CDR1 and CDR2: LGHNA, YNFKEQ. This CDR3 has 15 residues. The CDR3 loop is CASSFPSSGNNEQFF. The CDR3 bases are TGTGCCAGCAGCTTCCCCTCTAGCGGTAACAATGAGCAGTTCTTC.

The chain is built from TRBV20-1 and TRBJ1-5; D gene unclear. The V gene lost 3 bases and the J gene lost 2 bases, with 14 bases spanning the gap. This CDR3 spans 15 amino acids. Looked up from germline, CDR1 is DFQATT and CDR2 is SNEGSKA (reference sequence). The CDR3 region has the DNA TGCAGTGCTAGGGAGGTGGCGGGTGGCAATCAGCCCCAGCATTTT. It codes for CSAREVAGGNQPQHF.

The chain carries TRBV7-2 and TRBJ2-7; 7 positions match TRBD1. V lost 1 base, J lost 7 bases, and 10 bases stayed unmatched. CDR1 and CDR2 from the germline V gene are SGHTA and FQGNSA. The length of the CDR3 is 15 residues. Written as DNA, the CDR3 is TGTGCCAGCAGCTTAGTGGATGAGGGGGCGTGGGAGCAGTACTTC. This codes for CASSLVDEGAWEQYF.

This clonotype appeared many times. The chain is built from TRBV25-1 and TRBJ2-7; the match to TRBD1 covers 9 bases. The CDR3 runs to 14 residues. The ends lost 5 bases at V and 1 base at J; junction bases unmatched: 3. CDR1 is MGHDK, CDR2 SYGVNS, per germline. CDR3 DNA: TGTGCCAGCAGTCAAGGGACAGGGTCCTACGAGCAGTACTTC. Encoded protein: CASSQGTGSYEQYF.

This clonotype was counted between two and nine times. The rearrangement uses TRBV12-3 or TRBV12-4 and TRBJ2-3; weak D call: TRBD2 (5 bases). The CDR3 consists of 16 residues. Trimming cost V 4 bases and J 1 base, with 15 bases left between them. CDR3 loop: CASSSEDLMGTDTQYF. The CDR3 bases are TGTGCCAGCAGTTCCGAGGACTTGATGGGCACAGATACGCAGTATTTT.

This clonotype was detected ten times or more. The chain has TRBV4-1 and TRBJ2-7; 11 nucleotides match TRBD2. Germline-derived CDR1 and CDR2 are MGHRA and YSYEKL. The length of the CDR3 is 16 residues. V gave up 3 bases and J gave up 7 bases; unmatched junction bases: 11. CDR3 amino acids: CASSQGLLAGVGEQYF. CDR3 DNA: TGCGCCAGCAGCCAGGGCTTACTAGCGGGAGTTGGTGAGCAGTACTTC.

The V call is TRBV7-9, the J call TRBJ2-7, with 7 bases lining up with TRBD2. The J segment lost 5 bases and the V segment lost 4 bases, leaving 11 bases of the junction unmatched. The CDR3 sequence is 15 residues long. Germline CDR1 is SEHNR and CDR2 is FQNEAQ (reference sequence). The CDR3 nucleotides read TGTGCCAGCAGCTCCGCGGAAGCGGGAAAACACGAGCAGTACTTC. This codes for CASSSAEAGKHEQYF.

Only a few counts were recorded for this clonotype. V and J are TRBV6-5 and TRBJ2-1, with a possible D match to TRBD2 (7 bases). The ends were cut back, 7 bases at V and 2 bases at J, with 21 bases in the middle. Germline loops: CDR1 MNHEY, CDR2 SVGAGI. The CDR3 contains 17 residues. As DNA, the CDR3 is TGTGCCAGCATGGGGGGAGGGGGGGAAAAGCCCTACAATGAGCAGTTCTTC. Translated, it gives CASMGGGGEKPYNEQFF.

This clonotype has a handful of counts. The rearrangement uses TRBV12-3 or TRBV12-4 and TRBJ1-2, with D possibly matching TRBD1 (5 bases). This CDR3 is 17 amino acids long. With 5 bases removed from V and 3 bases from J, the gap between germline ends came to 22 bases. The CDR3 spells CASSLIPGNQVDYGYTF. For the CDR3, the DNA is TGTGCCAGCAGTCTTATTCCAGGGAATCAAGTTGACTATGGCTACACCTTC.

In this sample, this clonotype turned up many times. This chain connects TRBV6-5 to TRBJ1-4, with a tentative D call TRBD1 (6 bases). The CDR3 consists of 13 residues. Trimming took off 6 bases at V and 5 bases at J, with 10 bases between the two ends. From germline, CDR1 is MNHEY and CDR2 SVGAGI. The CDR3, as DNA: TGTGCCAGCAGCCGACAGGTCAATGAAAAACTGTTTTTT. Translation gives CASSRQVNEKLFF.

This clonotype came up many times. The gene calls are TRBV7-6 and TRBJ2-2; a possible D gene is TRBD1 (5 bases). From germline, CDR1 is SGHVS and CDR2 FNYEAQ. The CDR3 loop spans 13 amino acids. With 11 bases removed from V and 0 bases from J, the gap between germline ends came to 10 bases. The CDR3 region has the DNA TGTGCCGGGGCCAAGGCGAACACCGGGGAGCTGTTTTTT. It codes for CAGAKANTGELFF.

This clonotype has ten or more counts. This chain uses TRBV15 with TRBJ2-1; D not certain. CDR3 length: 16 amino acids. Germline CDR1 reads LNHNV; CDR2 reads YYDKDF (reference sequence). V was cut by 5 bases and J by 2 bases, with 16 bases left in between. CDR3 DNA sequence: TGTGCCACCAGCGACTGGTACTTTTCCACCTACAATGAGCAGTTCTTC. Translating it yields CATSDWYFSTYNEQFF.

This clonotype was recorded many times. The chain couples TRBV24-1 to TRBJ2-5; 7 bases are shared with TRBD1. Germline CDR1 KGHDR, CDR2 SFDVKD. The CDR3 length is 15 residues. With V trimmed by 5 bases and J by 5 bases, 10 bases remained unmatched. The CDR3 sequence: CATSAMTGIGETQYF. CDR3 DNA: TGTGCCACCAGTGCAATGACAGGGATTGGGGAGACCCAGTACTTC.